This record covers a single TCR beta chain. Participants were aged roughly 18 to 90 years, lived in under 30 US areas, and enrolled virtually. Clinical history as reported by participants underpinned cohort assignment. Recovered Cohort 3 donors showed two negative PCRs, clearance, or symptom resolution. The germline gives CDR1 MDHEN, CDR2 SYDVKM. The CDR3 extends over 13 amino acids. The V end was cut by 0 bases, the J end by 7 bases, with 9 bases between. The data derive from a study of blood T cell repertoires in COVID-19. The overall study: Both acute and convalescent COVID-19 samples were obtained from the United States, Italy and Spain.

Only in-frame clones appear in the TCRdb table, and some are missing; sequencing was by immunoSEQ multiplex PCR. The sample lists approximately 250,000 clones, around 80% occurring once. The clonotype originates from a man aged 40-49 years who had recovered from COVID-19. The chain links TRBV28 to TRBJ1-2; D is possibly TRBD1 (6 bases). Source material: PBMCs or T cells enriched from blood (not recorded which). This CDR3 is CASSLWGGAGYTF. DNA of the CDR3: TGTGCCAGCAGTTTATGGGGGGGGGCTGGCTACACCTTC.